Below are 20 T cell receptor beta chains sequenced from a single sample in a study of blood T cell repertoires in COVID-19. The method was immunoSEQ multiplex PCR; TCRdb's version includes in-frame clones alone and lacks a portion of them. The data contain 250,000 to 300,000 clones, over 80% of them singletons. Sequenced input: peripheral blood. The receptors derive from a woman aged 45-59 years with COVID-19, enrolled during active disease.

The V gene is TRBV3-1 (or the pseudogene TRBV3-2), the J gene TRBJ2-7; 11 bases agree with TRBD2. Germline loops: CDR1 LGHDT, CDR2 YNNKEL (reference sequence). V shed 5 bases and J 2 bases; nucleotides not matched to a gene: 11. This CDR3 is built from 17 residues. CDR3 bases: TGTGCCAGCAGCGCCCCCTCCGGGACTAGCGGAACCTACGAGCAGTACTTC. Translated: CASSAPSGTSGTYEQYF.

The CDR3 sequence: CASSLLRDSQNTGELFF. The CDR3 bases are TGTGCCAGCAGTTTGCTCCGGGACAGCCAGAACACCGGGGAGCTGTTTTTT. This chain joins TRBV27 and TRBJ2-2; 7 positions agree with TRBD1. This CDR3 region has 17 residues. Trimming took 3 bases from V and 1 from J; bases not matched to a gene: 8. Germline assignment: CDR1 MNHEY and CDR2 SMNVEV (reference sequence).

The V and J genes are TRBV2 and TRBJ1-6; D may be TRBD1 (5 bases). The CDR3 runs 14 residues. V lost 1 base to trimming and J lost 10 bases, with 11 bases between them. CDR1 and CDR2 from the germline V gene are SNHLY and FYNNEI. DNA of the CDR3: TGTGCCAGCAGTGAAGGGGCAGGGCCCTCACCCCTCCACTTT. Its protein product is CASSEGAGPSPLHF.

The rearrangement uses TRBV30 and TRBJ1-1; the match to TRBD1 covers 8 bases. The CDR3 sequence is 15 residues long. Trimming removed 2 bases from V and 0 bases from J; junction bases left unmatched: 5. Germline CDR1 reads GTSNPN; CDR2 reads SVGIG (reference sequence). CDR3 sequence (DNA): TGTGCCTGGAGTAGGACAGGGACCATGAACACTGAAGCTTTCTTT. Protein: CAWSRTGTMNTEAFF.

The gene calls are TRBV6-1 and TRBJ2-1; D perhaps matches TRBD2 (5 bases). Germline lookup yields CDR1 MNHNS and CDR2 SASEGT. The germline V and J ends were trimmed by 2 bases and 10 bases, with 12 bases remaining between them. This CDR3 contains 13 residues. The CDR3 DNA reads as TGTGCCAGCAGTGAACGGGGAACGTACGAGCAGTTCTTC. Amino acids: CASSERGTYEQFF.

This clone occurred once. CDR3 loop: CASIPPQGTHEQYF. The CDR3 DNA reads TGTGCCAGCATCCCTCCGCAGGGGACCCACGAGCAGTACTTC. The V and J genes are TRBV5-5 and TRBJ2-7; D may be TRBD1 (6 bases). CDR3 size: 14 residues. The germline gives CDR1 SGHKS, CDR2 YYEKEE (reference sequence). Trimming pared 6 bases from V and 5 bases from J, leaving 18 bases between.

The chain uses TRBV6-2 or TRBV6-3 and TRBJ2-1; 8 bases fit TRBD2. The junction had 6 bases not matched to a gene; V was cut back by 3 bases and J by 8 bases. There are 14 residues in the CDR3. From germline, CDR1 is MNHEY and CDR2 SVGEGT. The chain's CDR3 is CASSYRLAMHEQFF. CDR3 in DNA: TGTGCCAGCAGTTATCGACTAGCGATGCATGAGCAGTTCTTC.

In its sample, this clone was seen once. CDR3 DNA: TGTGCCAGTAGTATAGGACAGGGCCAAGGCTACACCTTC. Translated: CASSIGQGQGYTF. The chain recombines TRBV19 with TRBJ1-2; 7 bases align to TRBD1. Looked up from germline, CDR1 is LNHDA and CDR2 is SQIVND (reference sequence). CDR3 length equals 13 residues. With V trimmed by 1 base and J by 8 bases, 4 bases remained unmatched.

The chain recombines TRBV19 with TRBJ2-3; D might be TRBD1 (6 bases). Germline-derived CDR1 and CDR2 are LNHDA and SQIVND (reference sequence). V was clipped by 4 bases and J by 3 bases, with 11 bases between them. The CDR3 has 14 residues. The DNA of the CDR3 is TGTGCCAGTAGTAATCGGGGACAAACAGATACGCAGTATTTT. It encodes CASSNRGQTDTQYF.

CDR3 loop: CATRGHLNYGYTF. The CDR3 nucleotides are TGTGCCACCAGGGGCCACCTCAACTATGGCTACACCTTC. The chain combines TRBV15 with TRBJ1-2; D not resolved. Germline CDR1 reads LNHNV; CDR2 reads YYDKDF (reference sequence). V was clipped by 6 bases and J by 2 bases, with 10 bases between them. The CDR3 extends over 13 amino acids.

The rearrangement links TRBV10-3 to TRBJ2-1, with D possibly matching TRBD1 (6 bases). The CDR3 extends over 15 amino acids. The V gene's germline CDR1 is ENHRY and CDR2 SYGVKD. The germline V and J ends were trimmed by 4 bases and 1 base, with 11 bases remaining between them. The chain's CDR3 is CAISAGQGSYNEQFF. CDR3 DNA: TGTGCCATCAGTGCGGGCCAGGGGTCCTACAATGAGCAGTTCTTC.

This clone was detected once. The chain recombines TRBV14 with TRBJ2-1, with 7 positions matching TRBD2. This CDR3 is 17 amino acids long. With V trimmed by 4 bases and J by 5 bases, 14 bases remained unmatched. The germline V gene encodes CDR1 SGHDN and CDR2 FVKESK. The CDR3 here is CASSLPPGEGPHNEQFF. As DNA, the CDR3 is TGTGCCAGCAGCCTCCCCCCGGGGGAGGGCCCTCACAATGAGCAGTTCTTC.

This chain uses TRBV2 with TRBJ2-7, with D possibly TRBD2 on 5 matching bases. Trimming removed 7 bases at V and 0 bases at J, with 13 bases between. Germline-derived CDR1 and CDR2 are SNHLY and FYNNEI. The CDR3 has 14 residues. The CDR3 DNA follows: TGTGCCAGCACCCTAGCCGAGGGCTCCTACGAGCAGTACTTC. It codes for CASTLAEGSYEQYF. Using reference TRBV2 and TRBJ2-7 for the parts outside the CDR3, the full variable domain is EPEVTQTPSHQVTQMGQEVILRCVPISNHLYFYWYRQILGQKVEFLVSFYNNEISEKSEIFDDQFSVERPDGSNFTLKIRSTKLEDSAMYFCASTLAEGSYEQYFGPGTRLTVT.

The chain has TRBV5-1 and TRBJ2-6; D might be TRBD2 (5 bases). V was clipped by 4 bases and J by 0 bases, with 14 bases between them. Germline lookup yields CDR1 SGHRS and CDR2 YFSETQ. The CDR3 has 17 residues. The CDR3 DNA is TGCGCCAGCAGCCATGGACCAACTAGCTCTGGGGCCAACGTCCTGACTTTC. This codes for CASSHGPTSSGANVLTF. Complete variable domain (other parts from reference TRBV5-1 and TRBJ2-6): KAGVTQTPRYLIKTRGQQVTLSCSPISGHRSVSWYQQTPGQGLQFLFEYFSETQRNKGNFPGRFSGRQFSNSRSEMNVSTLELGDSALYLCASSHGPTSSGANVLTFGAGSRLTVL.

The genes are TRBV3-1 (or the pseudogene TRBV3-2) and TRBJ1-2; D is unclear. Germline V gives CDR1 LGHDT, CDR2 YNNKEL (reference sequence). The CDR3 totals 16 residues. The germline V and J ends were trimmed by 0 bases and 2 bases, with 13 bases remaining between them. For the CDR3, the DNA is TGTGCCAGCAGCCAAGATCATTATGGAGGCAACTATGGCTACACCTTC. It translates to CASSQDHYGGNYGYTF.

This rearrangement joins TRBV30 to TRBJ1-4; D possibly corresponds to TRBD1 (6 bases). The germline V gene has CDR1 GTSNPN and CDR2 SVGIG (reference sequence). Between the trimmed V and J ends, which lost 3 bases and 4 bases, there was a span of 12 bases. The CDR3 is made up of 14 amino acids. CDR3 protein: CAWRGQQGNEKLFF. The CDR3 region has the DNA TGTGCCTGGAGGGGGCAACAGGGTAATGAAAAACTGTTTTTT.

Here the CDR3 DNA reads TGTGCCAGCACTCCCCGCGGGACCTACAATGAGCAGTTCTTC. Amino acids: CASTPRGTYNEQFF. The chain links TRBV27 to TRBJ2-1, with TRBD2 as a possible D gene (6 bases). The V gene lost 7 bases and the J gene lost 2 bases, with 12 bases spanning the gap. Germline loops: CDR1 MNHEY, CDR2 SMNVEV (reference sequence). The CDR3 consists of 14 residues.

This sequence joins TRBV6-2 or TRBV6-3 and TRBJ2-3; D perhaps matches TRBD2 (6 bases). Germline CDR1 MNHEY, CDR2 SVGEGT. The CDR3 spans 16 residues. V lost 0 bases, J lost 2 bases, and 12 bases lay in between. CDR3 loop: CASSYSASDYTDTQYF. In DNA form, the CDR3 reads TGTGCCAGCAGTTACTCCGCTAGCGATTACACAGATACGCAGTATTTT.

This sequence joins TRBV6-6 and TRBJ2-1, with D unresolved. Trimming shortened V by 5 bases and J by 6 bases, and 14 bases separated the two germline ends. Germline loops: CDR1 MNHNY, CDR2 SVGAGI (reference sequence). The length of the CDR3 is 14 residues. CDR3 region: CASSRLVYGNEQFF. The CDR3 region has the DNA TGTGCCAGCAGTCGATTAGTCTACGGCAATGAGCAGTTCTTC.

The CDR3 loop reads CASSKTGPMNTEAFF. The CDR3 coding sequence is TGTGCCAGCAGCAAGACAGGGCCCATGAACACTGAAGCTTTCTTT. The chain has TRBV2 and TRBJ1-1; 7 bases match TRBD1. This CDR3 contains 15 residues. Trimming removed 6 bases from V and 0 bases from J; junction bases left unmatched: 7. CDR1 SNHLY and CDR2 FYNNEI come from the germline V gene. The entire variable domain, with the rest obtained from reference TRBV2 and TRBJ1-1, is as follows: EPEVTQTPSHQVTQMGQEVILRCVPISNHLYFYWYRQILGQKVEFLVSFYNNEISEKSEIFDDQFSVERPDGSNFTLKIRSTKLEDSAMYFCASSKTGPMNTEAFFGQGTRLTVV.